These T cell receptor beta chains were read from a single sample in a study of cytomegalovirus exposure and HLA in healthy donors. The data were produced by immunoSEQ multiplex PCR, yet TCRdb's version contains in-frame clones alone and is incomplete. Counted here are over 150,000 clones, roughly 80% occurring once; the ten biggest clones make up 6% to 7.5%. Sequenced material: PBMCs. Every receptor here comes from a man younger than 40 in good health and CMV-seropositive. CDR3s include the opening cysteine and the closing phenylalanine or tryptophan. Each record gives: V gene, CDR3 protein.

V gene: TRBV4-1
CDR3 protein: CASSQGILRAGGKTQYF

V gene: TRBV5-1
CDR3 protein: CASSLVGGASSGNTIYF

V gene: TRBV10-2
CDR3 protein: CASSEAGAWETQYF

V gene: TRBV19
CDR3 protein: CASSIFPGTGSQETQYF

V gene: TRBV19
CDR3 protein: CASSLNHQETQYF

V gene: TRBV6-5
CDR3 protein: CASSYFGQGSGYGYTF

V gene: TRBV5-1
CDR3 protein: CASSSGAGGTSYNEQFF

V gene: TRBV6-1
CDR3 protein: CASTEGPYNEQFF

V gene: TRBV5-1
CDR3 protein: CASSGQGMNTEAFF

V gene: TRBV19
CDR3 protein: CASSTMSSGNTIYF

V gene: TRBV5-4
CDR3 protein: CASSSGTGPYGYTF

V gene: TRBV19
CDR3 protein: CASSIDQQGPGNTIYF

V gene: TRBV7-2
CDR3 protein: CASSSTSGGTNEQFF

V gene: TRBV27
CDR3 protein: CASSLWMRANTGELFF

V gene: TRBV7-9
CDR3 protein: CSSSLGPGTSNYEQYF

V gene: TRBV10-3
CDR3 protein: CAIGQGEGNYGYTF

V gene: TRBV5-1
CDR3 protein: CASSPLGTSGGTTSETQYF

V gene: TRBV30
CDR3 protein: CACVRTGAFNEKLFF

V gene: TRBV28
CDR3 protein: CASQNGAAYEQYF

V gene: TRBV28
CDR3 protein: CASSFRAGELFF